Listed below are T cell receptor beta chains from one sample, sequenced in a study of shared clonotypes between healthy human individuals. Produced via immunoSEQ multiplex PCR; TCRdb's table is partial and in-frame only. The data contain roughly 660,000 clones, roughly 91% of them singletons. Sequences were obtained from memory CD8+ T cells from PBMCs. The receptors originated from a man aged 18-30 years in good health. Some clones in this sample may be carry-over from other donors' samples. Both conserved end residues are part of each CDR3. The order of the fields is J gene, CDR3 length, V gene, D gene, clone size, CDR3 protein, CDR3 DNA. A D gene is named only where the DNA matches it firmly. Clone size is shown for a subset of rows, as once, few, many or a class of expanded clone.

TRBJ1-2	14	TRBV2	-	-	CAHQSPTGLYGYTF	TGTGCCCACCAGTCCCCCACAGGGCTCTATGGCTACACCTTC
TRBJ2-7	15	TRBV4-1	-	-	CASSEIATRSYEQYF	TGCGCCAGCAGCGAAATAGCGACTCGGTCCTACGAGCAGTACTTC
TRBJ2-1	14	TRBV19	TRBD2	-	CASTGTSGIYEQFF	TGTGCCAGCACCGGGACTAGCGGGATCTATGAGCAGTTCTTC
TRBJ2-1	14	TRBV4-2	-	-	CASSPASGDWEQFF	TGTGCCAGCAGCCCAGCCTCAGGGGATTGGGAGCAGTTCTTC
TRBJ2-1	14	TRBV30	-	-	CAGNGLATYNEQFF	TGTGCCGGGAACGGGCTAGCGACCTACAATGAGCAGTTCTTC
TRBJ2-3	15	TRBV27	TRBD1	-	CASSLGTGWTDTQYF	TGTGCCAGCAGCCTTGGGACAGGGTGGACAGATACGCAGTATTTT
TRBJ2-7	17	TRBV28	TRBD2	-	CASSLSLRLAGSYEQYF	TGTGCCAGCAGTCTTTCCCTTAGACTAGCGGGCTCCTACGAGCAGTACTTC
TRBJ2-1	14	TRBV11-2	-	once	CASSLVAGGHEQFF	TGTGCCAGCAGCTTAGTTGCGGGTGGGCATGAGCAGTTCTTC
TRBJ1-2	13	TRBV6-1	-	-	CASSPTGLRGYTF	TGTGCCAGCAGCCCTACAGGGCTCAGGGGCTACACCTTC
TRBJ2-1	15	TRBV7-9	-	-	CASSPRDKAYNEQFF	TGTGCCAGCAGCCCACGGGACAAAGCCTACAATGAGCAGTTCTTC
TRBJ2-3	16	TRBV4-2	TRBD2	once	CASSQGLAGVTDTQYF	TGTGCCAGCAGCCAAGGTTTGGCGGGAGTGACAGATACGCAGTATTTT
TRBJ1-1	14	TRBV7-9	-	-	CASSLVSVNTEAFF	TGTGCCAGCAGCCTCGTTTCAGTGAACACTGAAGCTTTCTTT
TRBJ2-7	14	TRBV7-9	-	-	CASSLAARSHEQYF	TGTGCCAGCAGCTTAGCGGCCCGCTCCCACGAGCAGTACTTC
TRBJ2-2	18	TRBV7-9	-	-	CASSPLPGDGLGAGELFF	TGTGCCAGCAGCCCCCTTCCCGGGGATGGGTTAGGAGCCGGGGAGCTGTTTTTT
TRBJ1-5	19	TRBV21-1	-	-	CASSPRGMDRNEVNQPQHF	TGTGCCAGCAGCCCCAGAGGTATGGACAGGAATGAGGTTAATCAGCCCCAGCATTTT
TRBJ2-1	15	TRBV10-3	TRBD1	-	CAISQTGRTYNEQFF	TGTGCCATCAGTCAGACAGGGCGTACCTACAATGAGCAGTTCTTC
TRBJ2-7	14	TRBV9	TRBD1	once	CASSSGDRGYEQYF	TGTGCCAGCAGCTCCGGGGACAGGGGCTACGAGCAGTACTTC
TRBJ2-5	14	TRBV25-1	TRBD1	-	CASNTGTGLVPPYF	TGTGCCAGCAATACCGGGACAGGCCTCGTTCCCCCCTACTTC
TRBJ2-1	14	TRBV6-1	-	-	CASPPVGTYNEQFF	TGTGCCAGCCCCCCTGTGGGGACTTACAATGAGCAGTTCTTC
TRBJ1-3	15	TRBV28	TRBD1	-	CARKSRGASGNTIYF	TGTGCCAGAAAATCCAGGGGGGCCTCTGGAAACACCATATATTTT
TRBJ1-4	15	TRBV27	-	-	CASSQGRGLYEKLFF	TGTGCCAGCAGCCAGGGGAGGGGCCTTTATGAAAAACTGTTTTTT
TRBJ2-3	17	TRBV19	TRBD2	-	CASSIYGGSGSRDTQYF	TGTGCCAGTAGTATATACGGGGGGAGCGGATCCCGGGATACGCAGTATTTT
TRBJ2-7	19	TRBV10-3	TRBD2	-	CAISESASGRALSTYEQYF	TGTGCCATCAGTGAGTCGGCTAGCGGGAGGGCCCTTTCCACCTACGAGCAGTACTTC
TRBJ2-1	15	TRBV11-2	TRBD1	-	CASSQKGARWNEQFF	TGTGCCAGCAGCCAAAAGGGGGCTAGGTGGAATGAGCAGTTCTTC
TRBJ2-7	12	TRBV7-6	-	-	CASSLNGNEQYF	TGTGCCAGCAGCTTGAATGGGAACGAGCAGTACTTC
TRBJ2-7	14	TRBV6-5	-	-	CASREGTNPYEQYF	TGTGCCAGCAGGGAGGGAACGAACCCCTACGAGCAGTACTTC
TRBJ1-5	15	TRBV11-3	-	once	CASSLGSQAAQPQHF	TGTGCCAGCAGCTTAGGATCCCAGGCGGCACAGCCCCAGCATTTT
TRBJ2-5	16	TRBV13	-	-	CASSSLWAGLQETQYF	TGTGCCAGCAGCTCCCTGTGGGCGGGGCTCCAAGAGACCCAGTACTTC
TRBJ2-5	12	TRBV30	-	-	CAWSPGRETQYF	TGTGCCTGGAGCCCAGGGCGGGAGACCCAGTACTTC
TRBJ2-7	12	TRBV7-9	-	-	CASSAGAGEQYF	TGTGCCAGCAGCGCGGGGGCAGGCGAGCAGTACTTC
TRBJ2-2	16	TRBV30	TRBD1	-	CAWSGTGTGNTGELFF	TGTGCCTGGAGTGGAACCGGGACAGGGAACACCGGGGAGCTGTTTTTT
TRBJ2-7	12	TRBV7-9	-	-	CASNQGSYEQYF	TGTGCCAGCAACCAGGGCAGCTACGAGCAGTACTTC
TRBJ2-2	17	TRBV4-1	-	-	CASSQWQPRVITGELFF	TGCGCCAGCAGCCAGTGGCAGCCGCGAGTAATAACCGGGGAGCTGTTTTTT
TRBJ2-5	16	TRBV5-6	TRBD1	-	CASSQNPGGLGETQYF	TGTGCCAGCAGCCAAAATCCAGGGGGTTTGGGAGAGACCCAGTACTTC
TRBJ2-7	14	TRBV5-6	TRBD1	-	CASSLGQGPYEQYF	TGTGCCAGCAGCTTGGGACAGGGCCCCTACGAGCAGTACTTC
TRBJ1-1	16	TRBV19	-	-	CASSVRRLTLNTEAFF	TGTGCCAGTAGTGTCCGCCGCCTGACACTGAACACTGAAGCTTTCTTT
TRBJ2-1	14	TRBV28	-	-	CASSSSQGYNEQFF	-
TRBJ1-1	15	TRBV28	-	few	CASSLWSRQYTEAFF	TGTGCCAGCAGTTTATGGTCCAGGCAGTACACTGAAGCTTTCTTT
TRBJ1-4	17	TRBV7-6	-	-	CASSSTPRPQGNEKLFF	TGTGCCAGCAGCTCCACCCCCCGCCCACAAGGCAATGAAAAACTGTTTTTT